The entry below describes one T cell receptor beta chain. This sample was included in a study of shared clonotypes between healthy human individuals. Trimming took 3 bases from V and 0 from J; bases not matched to a gene: 1. Germline V gives CDR1 SGHTS, CDR2 YDEGEE. This CDR3 spans 14 amino acids. An even split of each subset's genomic DNA across several immunoSEQ plates was performed. Clones were read by immunoSEQ multiplex PCR, and TCRdb kept only the in-frame ones, dropping some. The data contain millions of clones, roughly 94% of them singletons. The source material was naive CD4+ T cells sorted from blood. Indicated subset: CD45RA+ positively selected. This clonotype was obtained from a man aged 18 to 29 in good health. V is TRBV5-8 and J is TRBJ1-1; 8 positions agree with TRBD1. CDR3 in amino acids: CASSSGQVNTEAFF. Here the CDR3 DNA reads TGTGCCAGCAGCTCGGGACAGGTGAACACTGAAGCTTTCTTT.